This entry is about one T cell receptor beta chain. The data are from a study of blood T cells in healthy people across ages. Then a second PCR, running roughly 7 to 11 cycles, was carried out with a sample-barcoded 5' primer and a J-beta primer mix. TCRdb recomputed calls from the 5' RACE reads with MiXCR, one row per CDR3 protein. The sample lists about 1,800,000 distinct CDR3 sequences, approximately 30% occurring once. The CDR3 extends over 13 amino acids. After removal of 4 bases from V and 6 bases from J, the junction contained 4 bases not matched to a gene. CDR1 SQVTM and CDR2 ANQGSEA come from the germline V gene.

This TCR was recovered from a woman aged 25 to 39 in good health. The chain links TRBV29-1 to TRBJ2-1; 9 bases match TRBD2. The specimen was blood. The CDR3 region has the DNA TGCAGCGTTGGGGGTAGCGGGGGCAATGAGCAGTTCTTC. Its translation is CSVGGSGGNEQFF.